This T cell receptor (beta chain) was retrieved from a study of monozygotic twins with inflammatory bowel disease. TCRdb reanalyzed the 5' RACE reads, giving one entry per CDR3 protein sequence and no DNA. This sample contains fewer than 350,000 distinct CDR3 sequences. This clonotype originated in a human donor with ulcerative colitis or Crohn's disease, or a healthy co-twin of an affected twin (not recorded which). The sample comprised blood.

The CDR3 protein is CASSYSQTDRF. The rearrangement joins TRBV6-5 to TRBJ2-1. The CDR3 length is 11 residues. The germline V gene has CDR1 MNHEY and CDR2 SVGAGI.